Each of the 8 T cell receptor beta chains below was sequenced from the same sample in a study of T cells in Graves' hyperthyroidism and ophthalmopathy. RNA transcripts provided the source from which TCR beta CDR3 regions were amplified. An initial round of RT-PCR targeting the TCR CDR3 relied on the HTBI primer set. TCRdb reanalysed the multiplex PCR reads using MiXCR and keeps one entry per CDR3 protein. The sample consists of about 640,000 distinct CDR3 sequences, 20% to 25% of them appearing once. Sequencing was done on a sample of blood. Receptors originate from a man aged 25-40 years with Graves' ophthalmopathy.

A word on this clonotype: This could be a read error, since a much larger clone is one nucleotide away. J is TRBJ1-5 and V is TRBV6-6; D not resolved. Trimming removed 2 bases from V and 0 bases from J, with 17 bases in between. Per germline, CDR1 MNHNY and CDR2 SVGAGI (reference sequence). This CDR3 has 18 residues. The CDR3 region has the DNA TGTGCCAGCAGTTACCCGAGCAGGACCCTTTATAGCAATCAGCCCCAGCATTTT. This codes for CASSYPSRTLYSNQPQHF.

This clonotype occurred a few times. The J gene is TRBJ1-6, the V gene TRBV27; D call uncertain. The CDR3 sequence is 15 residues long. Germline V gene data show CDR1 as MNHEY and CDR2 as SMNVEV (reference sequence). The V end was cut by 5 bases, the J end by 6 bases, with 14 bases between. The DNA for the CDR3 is TGTGCCAGCAGTCTAGCGGCGGGCCTTAATTCACCCCTCCACTTT. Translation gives CASSLAAGLNSPLHF.

In DNA, the CDR3 is TGTGCCAGCAGATCAAGCGGGAGGGACACCGGGGAGCTGTTTTTT. Amino acids: CASRSSGRDTGELFF. The chain employs TRBV6-1 and TRBJ2-2; 10 positions agree with TRBD2. The CDR3 loop spans 15 amino acids. Trimming at V came to 6 bases and at J to 3 bases, leaving 4 bases not matched to a gene. The germline V gene has CDR1 MNHNS and CDR2 SASEGT.

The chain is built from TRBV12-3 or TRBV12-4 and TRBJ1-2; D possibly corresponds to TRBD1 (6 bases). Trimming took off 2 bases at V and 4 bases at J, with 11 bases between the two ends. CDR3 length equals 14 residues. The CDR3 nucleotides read TGTGCCAGCAGTTTAAATAGACAGGTCTATGGCTACACCTTC. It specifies CASSLNRQVYGYTF.

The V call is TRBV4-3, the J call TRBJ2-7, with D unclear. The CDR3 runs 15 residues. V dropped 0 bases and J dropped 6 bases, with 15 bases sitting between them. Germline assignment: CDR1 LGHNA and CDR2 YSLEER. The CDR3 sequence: CASSQEERPTCEQYF. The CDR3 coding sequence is TGCGCCAGCAGCCAAGAAGAACGGCCGACCTGCGAGCAGTACTTC.

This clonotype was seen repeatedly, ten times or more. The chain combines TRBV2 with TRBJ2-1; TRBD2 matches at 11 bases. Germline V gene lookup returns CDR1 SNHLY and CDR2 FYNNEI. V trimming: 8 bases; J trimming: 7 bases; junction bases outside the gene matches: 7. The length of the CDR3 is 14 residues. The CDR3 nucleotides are TGTGCCAGCCCTGCGGCTAGCGGGAGGAATGAGCAGTTCTTC. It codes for CASPAASGRNEQFF.

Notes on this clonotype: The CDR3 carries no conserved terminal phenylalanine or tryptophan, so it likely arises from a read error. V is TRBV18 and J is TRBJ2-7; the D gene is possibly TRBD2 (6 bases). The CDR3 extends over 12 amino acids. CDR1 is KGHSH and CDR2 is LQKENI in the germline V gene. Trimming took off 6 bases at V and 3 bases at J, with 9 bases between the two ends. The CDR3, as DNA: TGTGCCAGCTCCACGGGGGTCTACGAGCAGTACCTC. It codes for CASSTGVYEQYL.

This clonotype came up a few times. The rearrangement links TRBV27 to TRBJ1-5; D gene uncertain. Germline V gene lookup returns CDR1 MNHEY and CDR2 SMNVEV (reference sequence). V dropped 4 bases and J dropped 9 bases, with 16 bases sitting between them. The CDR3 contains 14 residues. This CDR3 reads CASSSSGPEGPQHF. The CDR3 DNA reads TGTGCCAGCAGTTCATCGGGCCCAGAAGGGCCCCAGCATTTT.